This note documents a single TCR beta chain sequence. This clone was recorded once. Its antigen is unknown. No clone much larger than this one lies a single base away; base qualities are absent. The source of the sample is a study of shared clonotypes between healthy human individuals (dated by TCRdb to 2020 to 2022). Study-wide context: A couple of women and a few men aged 18 to 49 years were included in the cohort. To increase sequencing depth and limit assay-specific biases, different laboratories used diverse techniques to prepare libraries and sequence TCR repertoires. For each donor, CD4 naive and CD4 memory were each given three plates, CD8 naive was given two plates, and CD8 memory was given one plate. Leukapheresis yielded between about 0.8 and 8.9 billion PBMCs per donor. Blood TCR repertoires of a handful of healthy adults were deeply sequenced to estimate repertoire size and the extent of clonotype sharing between individuals.

General study outcomes and caveats: Based on pairwise subsampling, the degree of clonotype sharing among donors was expected to be affected by sequencing depth. Higher generation probabilities were observed for clonotypes shared by all four sorted-subset donors than for non-shared clonotypes. Sharing across a few donors was observed for around 4.8% of naive CD4, 3% to 3.5% of naive CD8, 2% to 2.5% of memory CD4, and about 0.4% of memory CD8 clonotypes. Rarefaction of sorted-subset datasets indicated incomplete sequencing despite the large sequencing depth. Because the study included only a small number of donors, the genetic and exposure-history diversity represented was limited. Sampling was limited to blood, and TCR repertoires in tissue likely differ from TCR repertoires in blood. Naive subsets generally had larger estimated clonotype richness than memory subsets.

Donors were healthy HIV-negative adults with no recently reported acute infections or vaccinations. Every donor was a Caucasian adult living in Nashville, Tennessee, USA. CD4+ T cells were enriched through magnetic negative selection, after which naive cells were positively selected on CD45RA and the remaining negative fraction served as the memory subset. After blood collection by leukapheresis, PBMCs were isolated using Ficoll-Histopaque density gradient centrifugation and then cryopreserved in the vapor phase of liquid nitrogen. Purity and quantity of every magnetically sorted T cell population were checked by analytical flow cytometry. Each sorted fraction had its genomic DNA isolated and then quantified by UV absorbance on a Nanodrop 2000c. Using the deep immunoSEQ assay, TCR CDR3 regions were amplified from genomic DNA by multiplex PCR. Extracted genomic DNA from each cell subset was distributed evenly across all wells of several immunoSEQ 96-well plates, and each plate was treated as a replicate. Each replicate PCR for sorted subsets received around 0.2 ug genomic DNA, equal to 30,000 or so T cell genomes. The purified libraries were quantified using a Qubit 3.0 fluorometer, sized with a Bioanalyzer 2100, and then quantified again using the KAPA Library Quantification kit. A separate single-read 150-cycle Illumina NextSeq 550 flow cell was used to sequence each immunoSEQ 96-well plate. As for how the authors treated the data: Because only junctional sequences without quality scores were contained in the immunoSEQ output, filtering matching that applied to full-length reads could not be performed. To assign V/J genes and CDR3, sequences were annotated against IMGT germline references using PyIR, a Python wrapper for IgBLAST v1.9. Any read was removed if the V/J assignment was weak (E-value above 1e-6), the CDR3 was missing, or the read contained stop codons, out-of-frame junctions, or ambiguous translated residues. A V3J clonotype was defined by an identical inferred V gene, J gene, and CDR3 amino acid sequence. Percentage overlap between repertoires was calculated by dividing the number of shared unique clonotypes by the size of the smaller repertoire. Three approaches were used to assess repertoire richness: RTK rarefaction, the Chao1 estimator, and Recon v2.1 estimates of unobserved clonotypes. OLGA was used to compute generation probabilities for all TCRbeta clonotypes that the gDNA method yielded from a handful of donors. TCRdb's version of the immuneACCESS table is confined to in-frame rearrangements and falls short of the full clone set. An unresolved V gene accounts for under half of the shortfall where checked; the remainder is of unknown origin. V and J calls and clone size are those listed in that table; D and trimming were worked out from the DNA. A total of 550,000 to 850,000 clones appear in this sample, about two thirds of them only once. Approximately 1.7% of the sample rests with the top ten.

This sequence was found in a young woman in good health. Sequenced input: memory CD4+ T cells sorted from blood. What the cell subset or site label conveys for this sample: CD45RA-negative fraction.

The CDR3 amino acid sequence is: CASSLVVSGGYNEQFF. The DNA sequence is given as TGCGCCAGCAGCTTGGTAGTGAGCGGAGGATACAATGAGCAGTTCTTC. The chain is made from TRBV5-1 and TRBJ2-1; the D gene is perhaps TRBD2, from 5 matching bases. The CDR3 has 16 amino acids, counting the end cysteine and phenylalanine. Only CDR3 DNA is held: 48 bases, read in frame from base 1. Per the germline V gene, SGHRS is the CDR1 and YFSETQ is the CDR2. V is reduced by 0 bases and J by 4 bases, leaving a spacing of 14 bases between them.